Each of the 14 T cell receptor beta chains below was sequenced from the same sample in a study of T cell changes during pregnancy in multiple sclerosis. Sequencing was performed with immunoSEQ multiplex PCR; in TCRdb, only in-frame clones are kept and a portion is missing. The sample contains some 70,000 clones, less than 95% of which appear only once. The sequenced sample was peripheral blood, obtained in the third trimester of pregnancy. Every receptor here comes from a female donor with multiple sclerosis, enrolled in a pregnancy study.

This clone was recorded only once. The chain joins TRBV6-1 to TRBJ2-7; TRBD1 matches at 9 bases. There are 12 residues in the CDR3. Trimming took 6 bases from V and 6 from J; bases not matched to a gene: 3. Per the germline V gene, CDR1 is MNHNS and CDR2 is SASEGT. CDR3 nucleotide sequence: TGTGCCAGCAGGACAGGGGGAACCGAGCAGTACTTC. The encoded protein is CASRTGGTEQYF.

This chain links TRBV25-1 with TRBJ2-1; D is uncertain. Germline V gene sequence: CDR1 MGHDK, CDR2 SYGVNS. CDR3 length equals 13 residues. V dropped 6 bases and J dropped 6 bases, with 12 bases sitting between them. This chain's CDR3 is CASSVLGGNEQFF. CDR3 DNA: TGTGCCAGCAGCGTCCTAGGCGGCAATGAGCAGTTCTTC. Full variable domain (missing parts from reference TRBV25-1 and TRBJ2-1): EADIYQTPRYLVIGTGKKITLECSQTMGHDKMYWYQQDPGMELHLIHYSYGVNSTEKGDLSSESTVSRIRTEHFPLTLESARPSHTSQYLCASSVLGGNEQFFGPGTRLTVL.

This chain joins TRBV6-1 and TRBJ1-5; D unclear. Per germline, CDR1 MNHNS and CDR2 SASEGT. V lost 0 bases and J 2 bases, leaving 11 bases between the germline ends. CDR3 length: 16 residues. CDR3 protein: CASSEAPREGNQPQHF. DNA of the CDR3: TGTGCCAGCAGTGAAGCTCCGCGGGAGGGCAATCAGCCCCAGCATTTT.

J is TRBJ2-1 and V is TRBV6-6; a weak D match, TRBD1 (6 bases). Trimming shortened V by 6 bases and J by 0 bases, and 15 bases separated the two germline ends. The CDR3 consists of 16 residues. Per the germline V gene, CDR1 is MNHNY and CDR2 is SVGAGI (reference sequence). CDR3 in amino acids: CASRPTGTRSYNEQFF. CDR3 DNA: TGTGCCAGCAGGCCGACCGGGACACGCTCCTACAATGAGCAGTTCTTC.

Here the CDR3 reads CASSPTGTSRSGNTIYF. CDR3 DNA: TGTGCCAGCAGCCCAACCGGGACATCCCGCTCTGGAAACACCATATATTTT. The V call is TRBV7-9, the J call TRBJ1-3; D is perhaps TRBD1 (6 bases). The CDR3 extends over 17 amino acids. The V end was cut by 5 bases, the J end by 0 bases, with 17 bases between. Germline V CDR1 and CDR2: SEHNR, FQNEAQ (reference sequence).

The chain carries TRBV7-2 and TRBJ2-3; possibly TRBD2 for D (5 bases). The CDR3 covers 15 residues. Looked up from germline, CDR1 is SGHTA and CDR2 is FQGNSA. With 4 bases removed from V and 4 bases from J, the gap between germline ends came to 15 bases. The CDR3 DNA reads TGTGCCAGCAGCTCCTTACCTCGGGGTTCAGATACGCAGTATTTT. As protein: CASSSLPRGSDTQYF. The full variable domain, completed using reference TRBV7-2 and TRBJ2-3, is GAGVSQSPSNKVTEKGKDVELRCDPISGHTALYWYRQSLGQGLEFLIYFQGNSAPDKSGLPSDRFSAERTGGSVSTLTIQRTQQEDSAVYLCASSSLPRGSDTQYFGPGTRLTVL.

The genes are TRBV5-6 and TRBJ1-1; possibly TRBD1 for D (6 bases). Trimming pared 4 bases from V and 10 bases from J, leaving 14 bases between. Germline assignment: CDR1 SGHDT and CDR2 YYEEEE. This CDR3 is 12 amino acids long. The CDR3 DNA is TGTGCCAGCAGCCCTGACAGGACTAGAGCTTTCTTT. The encoded protein is CASSPDRTRAFF.

The chain's CDR3 is CASSYDSSYNEQFF. CDR3 nucleotides: TGTGCCAGCAGTTATGACAGTTCCTACAATGAGCAGTTCTTC. This rearrangement joins TRBV6-6 to TRBJ2-1; weak D call: TRBD1 (5 bases). The germline V and J ends were trimmed by 3 bases and 1 base, with 7 bases remaining between them. This CDR3 is 14 amino acids long. The germline CDR1 and CDR2 sequences are MNHNY and SVGAGI (reference sequence).

CDR3 DNA sequence: TGTGCCAGCAGTGACTCGATGGGCACTGAAAAACTGTTTTTT. This codes for CASSDSMGTEKLFF. The rearrangement links TRBV6-4 to TRBJ1-4; D gene unclear. CDR3 size: 14 residues. Trimming left V 0 bases short and J 7 bases short, with 9 bases between. Germline CDR1 MRHNA, CDR2 SNTAGT.

The genes are TRBV30 and TRBJ1-5; maybe TRBD1 (6 bases). The CDR3 covers 15 residues. Germline assignment: CDR1 GTSNPN and CDR2 SVGIG (reference sequence). The V gene lost 2 bases and the J gene lost 5 bases, with 16 bases spanning the gap. The chain's CDR3 is CAWSRVGTSDQPQHF. The DNA for the CDR3 is TGTGCCTGGAGTAGGGTGGGGACATCGGATCAGCCCCAGCATTTT.

The chain links TRBV10-3 to TRBJ2-1, with D unresolved. Per germline, CDR1 ENHRY and CDR2 SYGVKD. CDR3 length: 13 residues. V gave up 0 bases and J gave up 6 bases, with 6 bases separating them. The CDR3 loop is CAISESGFNEQFF. The CDR3 DNA follows: TGTGCCATCAGTGAGTCCGGGTTCAATGAGCAGTTCTTC.

This rearrangement joins TRBV19 to TRBJ2-7; the D is unclear. Germline values: CDR1 LNHDA, CDR2 SQIVND (reference sequence). V dropped 1 base and J dropped 7 bases, with 14 bases sitting between them. This CDR3 contains 14 residues. The CDR3 DNA follows: TGTGCCAGTAGTATAGGGCCCACGCTTCAGGAGCAGTACTTC. Amino acids: CASSIGPTLQEQYF.

This chain joins TRBV12-1 and TRBJ1-1. TRBV12-1 is noted as a pseudogene. The CDR3 runs 13 residues. The CDR3 DNA is TGTGCTCTGCCGGAGAAGCAGAACACTGAAGCTTTCTTT. Translating it yields CALPEKQNTEAFF.

The genes are TRBV19 and TRBJ1-5; no reliable D call. V shed 5 bases and J shed 0 bases, with 2 bases lying between them. Looked up from germline, CDR1 is LNHDA and CDR2 is SQIVND (reference sequence). The CDR3 has 12 amino acids. Written as DNA, the CDR3 is TGTGCCAGTAGTCATAGCAATCAGCCCCAGCATTTT. This gives the protein CASSHSNQPQHF.